This entry is about one T cell receptor (beta chain). Trimming took 3 bases from V and 2 from J, leaving 13 bases between them. Per the germline V gene, CDR1 is MNHNS and CDR2 is SASEGT. The CDR3 is 15 amino acids. The source of the sample is a study of blood T cell repertoires in COVID-19. Study information: Samples came from the United States, Italy and Spain, spanning acute and convalescent COVID-19.

Per the authors' pipeline: Reference gene primer amplification gave nucleated cell count estimates. Here immunoSEQ multiplex PCR was the method, and the copy in TCRdb shows in-frame clones only, minus some. For V, J and clone size, that table is used; D and trimming come from the DNA. This table holds 100,000 to 150,000 clones, around 86% found once. What was sequenced was peripheral blood. This TCR derives from a man aged 35 to 55 with acute or convalescent COVID-19. The chain joins TRBV6-1 to TRBJ1-1; D remains ambiguous. The CDR3: CASSERDTYNTEAFF. For the CDR3, the DNA is TGTGCCAGCAGTGAGAGGGATACGTACAACACTGAAGCTTTCTTT.